These 15 T cell receptor beta chains share one sample of origin, sequenced in a study of cytomegalovirus exposure and HLA in healthy donors. Clones were sequenced by immunoSEQ multiplex PCR, and TCRdb holds only the in-frame ones, with some missing. The sample has about 190,000 clones, about 80% seen once. The material sequenced was PBMCs. These receptors all stem from a man younger than 35 in good health and CMV-seropositive.

The chain links TRBV7-9 to TRBJ2-1; unclear D gene. CDR1 is SEHNR, CDR2 FQNEAQ, per germline (reference sequence). This CDR3 contains 13 residues. V was clipped by 5 bases and J by 2 bases, with 7 bases between them. The CDR3 DNA reads TGTGCCAGCAGCCCCCCCACCTACAATGAGCAGTTCTTC. Protein: CASSPPTYNEQFF.

The J gene is TRBJ2-7, the V gene TRBV27; the D gene is possibly TRBD1 (5 bases). Trimming removed 3 bases at V and 3 bases at J, with 6 bases between. The CDR3 extends over 12 amino acids. Germline CDR1 MNHEY, CDR2 SMNVEV (reference sequence). The CDR3 DNA sequence: TGTGCCAGCAGTTTTAGGGGCTACGAGCAGTACTTC. It specifies CASSFRGYEQYF.

In DNA form, the CDR3 reads TGTGCCAGCAGCTTGGGCCTAGCGGGTACATCAGATACGCAGTATTTT. The encoded protein is CASSLGLAGTSDTQYF. This rearrangement joins TRBV5-4 to TRBJ2-3; 8 bases line up with TRBD2. V shed 0 bases, J shed 4 bases, and the junction held 7 bases outside the gene matches. Germline loops: CDR1 SGHNT, CDR2 YYREEE (reference sequence). The CDR3 spans 16 residues. The full variable domain, in which reference TRBV5-4 and TRBJ2-3 provide the parts outside the CDR3, is ETGVTQSPTHLIKTRGQQVTLRCSSQSGHNTVSWYQQALGQGPQFIFQYYREEENGRGNFPPRFSGLQFPNYSSELNVNALELDDSALYLCASSLGLAGTSDTQYFGPGTRLTVL.

This clone is a singleton in its sample. The chain uses TRBV14 and TRBJ2-7, with D tentatively TRBD2 (6 bases). The CDR3 totals 13 residues. The V end lost 3 bases, the J end lost 6 bases, and 12 bases lay between the germline ends. Germline V gene sequence: CDR1 SGHDN, CDR2 FVKESK. The CDR3 nucleotides are TGTGCCAGCAGCCAGGTGGGGGGAGCCGAGCAGTACTTC. The encoded protein is CASSQVGGAEQYF.

The J gene is TRBJ2-1, the V gene TRBV5-1, with 8 nucleotides matching TRBD1. Germline assignment: CDR1 SGHRS and CDR2 YFSETQ. Trimming at V came to 3 bases and at J to 1 base, leaving 6 bases not matched to a gene. The CDR3 length is 16 residues. The CDR3 DNA reads as TGCGCCAGCAGCTATCAGGGGGCAGGGTCCTACAATGAGCAGTTCTTC. Translating it yields CASSYQGAGSYNEQFF.

The CDR3 is CASSRTSGSNYEQYF. The CDR3 DNA is TGTGCCAGCAGCCGAACTAGCGGGAGTAACTACGAGCAGTACTTC. The chain joins TRBV9 to TRBJ2-7, with 11 bases fitting TRBD2. The junction had 6 bases not matched to a gene; V was cut back by 4 bases and J by 3 bases. The CDR3 is 15 amino acids. Per the germline V gene, CDR1 is SGDLS and CDR2 is YYNGEE.

The V and J genes are TRBV4-1 and TRBJ2-7; perhaps TRBD1 as D (5 bases). V shed 1 base and J shed 0 bases, with 19 bases lying between them. The CDR3 loop spans 18 amino acids. CDR1 MGHRA and CDR2 YSYEKL come from the germline V gene. The CDR3 DNA reads as TGCGCCAGCAGCCAAGGTATCCCGCAGGGCATATTCTCCTACGAGCAGTACTTC. It yields the protein CASSQGIPQGIFSYEQYF.

The rearrangement links TRBV28 to TRBJ2-5, with D unresolved. The CDR3 consists of 13 residues. The germline CDR1 and CDR2 sequences are MDHEN and SYDVKM. Deletions cut 5 bases from V and 1 base from J, with 8 bases between. The CDR3 DNA reads TGTGCCAGCAGTCGAGGCAGCCAAGAGACCCAGTACTTC. This translates into CASSRGSQETQYF.

V usage is TRBV4-3 and J usage is TRBJ1-5; D is unclear. Germline V gives CDR1 LGHNA, CDR2 YSLEER. The length of the CDR3 is 13 residues. V was pared by 4 bases and J by 7 bases, with 11 bases between. CDR3 region: CASSPDMMQPQHF. The CDR3 DNA sequence: TGCGCCAGCAGCCCCGACATGATGCAGCCCCAGCATTTT.

The chain recombines TRBV28 with TRBJ2-3; 9 bases match TRBD2. Germline CDR1 MDHEN, CDR2 SYDVKM. This CDR3 contains 16 residues. Trimming took 2 bases from V and 4 from J; bases not matched to a gene: 7. CDR3: CASSLGLAGNADTQYF. In nucleotides, the CDR3 is TGTGCCAGCAGTTTAGGGCTAGCGGGAAACGCAGATACGCAGTATTTT.

The rearrangement joins TRBV11-2 to TRBJ2-3; perhaps TRBD2 as D (6 bases). Germline CDR1 SGHAT, CDR2 FQNNGV. Trimming took 6 bases from V and 0 from J, leaving 13 bases between them. There are 15 residues in the CDR3. In nucleotides, the CDR3 is TGTGCCAGCAGTCCGGTGCGGGGCAGCACAGATACGCAGTATTTT. It translates to CASSPVRGSTDTQYF. Using reference TRBV11-2 and TRBJ2-3 for the parts outside the CDR3, the full variable domain is EAGVAQSPRYKIIEKRQSVAFWCNPISGHATLYWYQQILGQGPKLLIQFQNNGVVDDSQLPKDRFSAERLKGVDSTLKIQPAKLEDSAVYLCASSPVRGSTDTQYFGPGTRLTVL.

This chain joins TRBV10-3 and TRBJ2-5; 8 bases are shared with TRBD1. CDR3 length: 14 amino acids. Looked up from germline, CDR1 is ENHRY and CDR2 is SYGVKD. Trimming at V came to 6 bases and at J to 3 bases, leaving 6 bases not matched to a gene. In DNA, the CDR3 is TGTGCCATCAGCCGACAGGGGCCTAAAGAGACCCAGTACTTC. It yields the protein CAISRQGPKETQYF.

This clone is a singleton in its sample. This chain connects TRBV6-5 to TRBJ2-3, with TRBD2 identical over 7 bases. CDR3 length equals 15 residues. The trim removed 8 bases at V and 3 bases at J, leaving 11 bases unmatched. Germline V gene sequence: CDR1 MNHEY, CDR2 SVGAGI. The CDR3 is CASLEGGGRTDTQYF. The CDR3 DNA follows: TGTGCCAGCCTCGAGGGAGGCGGGAGAACAGATACGCAGTATTTT.

V usage is TRBV30 and J usage is TRBJ2-5; 10 bases are shared with TRBD1. This CDR3 is built from 17 residues. The germline CDR1 and CDR2 sequences are GTSNPN and SVGIG (reference sequence). V dropped 1 base and J dropped 9; count of bases not matched to a gene: 17. As DNA, the CDR3 is TGTGCCTGGAGTGACCCCCGAAACACGGGACAGGGGAAGGCCCAGTACTTC. Its translation: CAWSDPRNTGQGKAQYF. The complete variable domain, with remaining parts taken from reference TRBV30 and TRBJ2-5, reads SQTIHQWPATLVQPVGSPLSLECTVEGTSNPNLYWYRQAAGRGLQLLFYSVGIGQISSEVPQNLSASRPQDRQFILSSKKLLLSDSGFYLCAWSDPRNTGQGKAQYFGPGTRLLVL.

This chain's CDR3 is CASGGTDKNIQYF. The DNA of the CDR3 is TGTGCCAGCGGCGGGACAGATAAAAACATTCAGTACTTC. The chain uses TRBV2 and TRBJ2-4, with D maybe TRBD1 (7 bases). CDR1 and CDR2 (germline): SNHLY, FYNNEI. V was shortened by 8 bases and J by 4 bases, with 12 bases between the two germline ends. This CDR3 comprises 13 residues.